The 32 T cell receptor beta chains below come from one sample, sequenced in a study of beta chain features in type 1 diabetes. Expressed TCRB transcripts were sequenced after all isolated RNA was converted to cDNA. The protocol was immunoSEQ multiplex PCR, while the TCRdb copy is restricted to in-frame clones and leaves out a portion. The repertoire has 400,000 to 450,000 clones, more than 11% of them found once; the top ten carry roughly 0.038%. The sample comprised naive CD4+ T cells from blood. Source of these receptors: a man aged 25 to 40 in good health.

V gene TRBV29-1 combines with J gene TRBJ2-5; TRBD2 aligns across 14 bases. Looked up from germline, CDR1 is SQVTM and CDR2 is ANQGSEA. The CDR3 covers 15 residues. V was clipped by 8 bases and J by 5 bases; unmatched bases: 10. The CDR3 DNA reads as TGCAGCACCCGACTAGCGGGGGGGCCCCGGGAGACCCAGTACTTC. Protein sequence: CSTRLAGGPRETQYF.

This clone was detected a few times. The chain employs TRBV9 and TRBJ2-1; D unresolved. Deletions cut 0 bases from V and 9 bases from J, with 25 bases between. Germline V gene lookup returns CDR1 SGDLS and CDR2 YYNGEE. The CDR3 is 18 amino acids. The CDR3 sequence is CASSVDPPGSSQRVEQFF. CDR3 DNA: TGTGCCAGCAGCGTAGACCCGCCAGGTTCGTCCCAGAGAGTTGAGCAGTTCTTC.

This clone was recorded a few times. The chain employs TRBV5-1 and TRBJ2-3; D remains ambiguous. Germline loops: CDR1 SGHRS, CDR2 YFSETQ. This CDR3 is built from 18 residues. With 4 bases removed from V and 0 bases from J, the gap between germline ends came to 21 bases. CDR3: CASSLTAAQLWSTDTQYF. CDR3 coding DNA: TGCGCCAGCAGCCTGACGGCCGCTCAGCTTTGGAGCACAGATACGCAGTATTTT.

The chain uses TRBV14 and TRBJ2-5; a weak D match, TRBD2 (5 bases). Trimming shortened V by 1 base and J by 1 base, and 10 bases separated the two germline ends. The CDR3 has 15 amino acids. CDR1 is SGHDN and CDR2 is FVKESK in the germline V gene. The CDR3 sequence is CASSQGGLRQETQYF. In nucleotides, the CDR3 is TGTGCCAGCAGCCAAGGCGGGCTGCGCCAAGAGACCCAGTACTTC.

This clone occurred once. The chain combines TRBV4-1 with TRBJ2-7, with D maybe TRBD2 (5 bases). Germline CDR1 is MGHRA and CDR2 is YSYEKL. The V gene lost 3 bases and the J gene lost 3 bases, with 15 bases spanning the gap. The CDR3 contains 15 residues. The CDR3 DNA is TGCGCCAGCAGCCACAGACTTCGGGGAGTCTACGAGCAGTACTTC. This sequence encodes CASSHRLRGVYEQYF.

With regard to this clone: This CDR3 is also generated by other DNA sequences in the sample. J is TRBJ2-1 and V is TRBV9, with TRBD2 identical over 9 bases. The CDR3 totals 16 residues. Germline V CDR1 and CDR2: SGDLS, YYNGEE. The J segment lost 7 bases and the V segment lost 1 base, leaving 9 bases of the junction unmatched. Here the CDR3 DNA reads TGTGCCAGCAGCGTACTGGCGGGGGGGCCGAGGAATGAGCAGTTCTTC. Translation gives CASSVLAGGPRNEQFF.

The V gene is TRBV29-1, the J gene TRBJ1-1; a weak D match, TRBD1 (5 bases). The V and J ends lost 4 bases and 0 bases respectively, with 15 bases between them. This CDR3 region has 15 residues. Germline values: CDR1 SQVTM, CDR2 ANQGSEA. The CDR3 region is CSVGGTGVMNTEAFF. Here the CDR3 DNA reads TGCAGCGTTGGTGGAACGGGGGTGATGAACACTGAAGCTTTCTTT.

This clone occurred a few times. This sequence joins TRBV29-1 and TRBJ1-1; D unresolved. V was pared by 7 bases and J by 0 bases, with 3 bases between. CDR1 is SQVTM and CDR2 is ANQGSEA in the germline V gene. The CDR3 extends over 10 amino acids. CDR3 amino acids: CSAVNTEAFF. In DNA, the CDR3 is TGCAGCGCCGTGAACACTGAAGCTTTCTTT.

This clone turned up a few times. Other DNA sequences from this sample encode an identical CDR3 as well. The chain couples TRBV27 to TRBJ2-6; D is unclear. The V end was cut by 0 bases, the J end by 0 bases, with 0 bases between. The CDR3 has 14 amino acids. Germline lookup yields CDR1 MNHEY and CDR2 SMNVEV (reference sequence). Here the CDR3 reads CASSLSSGANVLTF. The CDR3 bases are TGTGCCAGCAGTTTATCCTCTGGGGCCAACGTCCTGACTTTC.

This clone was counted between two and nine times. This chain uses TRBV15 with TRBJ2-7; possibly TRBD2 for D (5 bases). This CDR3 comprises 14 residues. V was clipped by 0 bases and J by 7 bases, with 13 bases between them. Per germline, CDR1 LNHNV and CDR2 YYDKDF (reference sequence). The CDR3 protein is CATSRDTGFGEQYV. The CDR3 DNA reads TGTGCCACCAGCAGAGATACGGGGTTTGGGGAGCAGTACGTC.

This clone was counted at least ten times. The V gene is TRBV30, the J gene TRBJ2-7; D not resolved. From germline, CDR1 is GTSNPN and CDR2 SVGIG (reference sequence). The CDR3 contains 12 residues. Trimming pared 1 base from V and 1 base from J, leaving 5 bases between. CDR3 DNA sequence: TGTGCCTGGAGTGCGAGTTCCTACGAGCAGTACGTC. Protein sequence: CAWSASSYEQYV.

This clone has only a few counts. CDR3 residues: CASVAGTATGELFF. As DNA, the CDR3 is TGTGCCAGCGTCGCCGGGACAGCCACCGGGGAGCTGTTTTTT. The rearrangement joins TRBV6-1 to TRBJ2-2, with 7 bases identical to TRBD1. This CDR3 is built from 14 residues. The trim removed 8 bases at V and 4 bases at J, leaving 7 bases unmatched. From germline, CDR1 is MNHNS and CDR2 SASEGT.

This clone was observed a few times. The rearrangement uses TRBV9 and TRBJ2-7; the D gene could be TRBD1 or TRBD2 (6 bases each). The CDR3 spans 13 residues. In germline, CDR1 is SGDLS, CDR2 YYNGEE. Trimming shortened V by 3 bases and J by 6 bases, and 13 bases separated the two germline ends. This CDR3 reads CASSGLRGGEQYF. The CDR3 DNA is TGTGCCAGCAGCGGCCTCAGGGGAGGCGAGCAGTACTTC.

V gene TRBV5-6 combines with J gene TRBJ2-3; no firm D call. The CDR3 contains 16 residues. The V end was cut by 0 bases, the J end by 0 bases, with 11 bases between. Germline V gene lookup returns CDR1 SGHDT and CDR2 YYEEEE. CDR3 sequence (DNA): TGTGCCAGCAGCTTGGAGGTTGGACCTAGCACAGATACGCAGTATTTT. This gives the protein CASSLEVGPSTDTQYF.

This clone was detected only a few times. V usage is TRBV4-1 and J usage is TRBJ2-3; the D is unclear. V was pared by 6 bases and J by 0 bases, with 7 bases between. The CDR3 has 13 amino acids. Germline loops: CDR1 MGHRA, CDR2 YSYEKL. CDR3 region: CASRGLSTDTQYF. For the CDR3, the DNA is TGCGCCAGCAGGGGCCTCAGCACAGATACGCAGTATTTT.

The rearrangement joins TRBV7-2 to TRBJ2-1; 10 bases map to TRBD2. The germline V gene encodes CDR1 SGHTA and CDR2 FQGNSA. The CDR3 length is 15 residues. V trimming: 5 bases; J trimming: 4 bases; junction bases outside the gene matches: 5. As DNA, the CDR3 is TGTGCCAGCAGCCGAACAGCGGGAGGGTACAATGAGCAGTTCTTC. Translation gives CASSRTAGGYNEQFF.

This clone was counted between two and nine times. CDR3 in amino acids: CASSRLGSSGSYEQFF. CDR3 bases: TGTGCCAGCAGCCGCTTGGGGTCTAGCGGGAGTTATGAGCAGTTCTTC. The chain uses TRBV7-3 and TRBJ2-1, with 10 bases identical to TRBD2. Unmatched junction bases numbered 12, after V lost 5 bases and J lost 8 bases. Germline V gene lookup returns CDR1 SGHTA and CDR2 FQGTGA. There are 16 residues in the CDR3. Looking up the rest from reference TRBV7-3 and TRBJ2-1 gives the full variable domain: GAGVSQTPSNKVTEKGKYVELRCDPISGHTALYWYRQSLGQGPEFLIYFQGTGAADDSGLPNDRFFAVRPEGSVSTLKIQRTERGDSAVYLCASSRLGSSGSYEQFFGPGTRLTVL.

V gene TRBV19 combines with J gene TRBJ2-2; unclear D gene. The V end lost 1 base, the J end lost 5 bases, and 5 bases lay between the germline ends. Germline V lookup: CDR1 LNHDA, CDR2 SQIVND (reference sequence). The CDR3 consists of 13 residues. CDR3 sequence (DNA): TGTGCCAGTAGTATAGGCCGGACCGGGGAGCTGTTTTTT. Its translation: CASSIGRTGELFF.

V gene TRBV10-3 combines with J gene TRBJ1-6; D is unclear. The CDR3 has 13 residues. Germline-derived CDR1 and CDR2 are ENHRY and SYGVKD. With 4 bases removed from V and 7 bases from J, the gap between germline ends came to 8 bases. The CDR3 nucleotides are TGTGCCATCAGTGTGAGTGGGAATTCACCCCTCCACTTT. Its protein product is CAISVSGNSPLHF.

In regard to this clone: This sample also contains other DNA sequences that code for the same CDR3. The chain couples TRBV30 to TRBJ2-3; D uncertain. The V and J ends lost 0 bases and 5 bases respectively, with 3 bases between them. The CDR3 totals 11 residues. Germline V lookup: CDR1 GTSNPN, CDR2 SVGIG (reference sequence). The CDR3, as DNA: TGTGCCTGGAGTGTACTAGATACGCAGTATTTT. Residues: CAWSVLDTQYF. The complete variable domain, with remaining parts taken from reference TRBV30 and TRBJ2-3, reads SQTIHQWPATLVQPVGSPLSLECTVEGTSNPNLYWYRQAAGRGLQLLFYSVGIGQISSEVPQNLSASRPQDRQFILSSKKLLLSDSGFYLCAWSVLDTQYFGPGTRLTVL.

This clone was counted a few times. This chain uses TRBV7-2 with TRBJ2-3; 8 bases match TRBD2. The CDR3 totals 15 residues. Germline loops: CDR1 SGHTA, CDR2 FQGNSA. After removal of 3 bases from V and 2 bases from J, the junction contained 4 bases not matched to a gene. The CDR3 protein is CASSFSGTNTDTQYF. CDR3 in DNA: TGTGCCAGCAGCTTTAGCGGGACAAACACAGATACGCAGTATTTT.

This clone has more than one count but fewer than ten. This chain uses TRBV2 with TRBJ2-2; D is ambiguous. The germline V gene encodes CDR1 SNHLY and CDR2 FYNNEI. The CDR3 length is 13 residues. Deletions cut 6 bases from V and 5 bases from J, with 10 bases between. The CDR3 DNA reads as TGTGCCAGCAGCTCCCAACGTACCGGGGAGCTGTTTTTT. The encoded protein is CASSSQRTGELFF.

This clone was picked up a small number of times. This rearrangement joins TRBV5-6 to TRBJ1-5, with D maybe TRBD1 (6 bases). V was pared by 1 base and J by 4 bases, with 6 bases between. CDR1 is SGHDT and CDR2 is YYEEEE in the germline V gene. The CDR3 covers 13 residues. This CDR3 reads CASSLTGNQPQHF. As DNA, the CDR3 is TGTGCCAGCAGCTTGACAGGGAATCAGCCCCAGCATTTT.

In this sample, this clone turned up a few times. The CDR3 is CASSLASVPEQYF. In DNA form, the CDR3 reads TGTGCCAGCAGCTTAGCGTCAGTACCGGAGCAGTACTTC. The rearrangement joins TRBV7-2 to TRBJ2-7; no reliable D call. This CDR3 has 13 amino acids. V lost 0 bases and J 7 bases, leaving 10 bases between the germline ends. Per germline, CDR1 SGHTA and CDR2 FQGNSA. Drawing the rest from reference TRBV7-2 and TRBJ2-7, the complete variable domain is GAGVSQSPSNKVTEKGKDVELRCDPISGHTALYWYRQSLGQGLEFLIYFQGNSAPDKSGLPSDRFSAERTGGSVSTLTIQRTQQEDSAVYLCASSLASVPEQYFGPGTRLTVT.

The CDR3 DNA reads TGTGCCAGCAGCCTCAGACTGATGAACACTGAAGCTTTCTTT. Translating gives CASSLRLMNTEAFF. The chain recombines TRBV7-2 with TRBJ1-1; D unresolved. Germline V gene lookup returns CDR1 SGHTA and CDR2 FQGNSA. The V end lost 5 bases, the J end lost 0 bases, and 10 bases lay between the germline ends. The CDR3 consists of 14 residues.

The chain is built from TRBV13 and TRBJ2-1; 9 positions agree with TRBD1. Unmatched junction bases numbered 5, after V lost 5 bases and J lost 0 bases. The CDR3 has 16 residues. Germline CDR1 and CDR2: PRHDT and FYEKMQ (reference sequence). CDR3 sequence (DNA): TGTGCCAGCAGCCAAGGGACAGGGATCTCCTACAATGAGCAGTTCTTC. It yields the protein CASSQGTGISYNEQFF. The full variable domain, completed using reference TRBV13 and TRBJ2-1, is AAGVIQSPRHLIKEKRETATLKCYPIPRHDTVYWYQQGPGQDPQFLISFYEKMQSDKGSIPDRFSAQQFSDYHSELNMSSLELGDSALYFCASSQGTGISYNEQFFGPGTRLTVL.

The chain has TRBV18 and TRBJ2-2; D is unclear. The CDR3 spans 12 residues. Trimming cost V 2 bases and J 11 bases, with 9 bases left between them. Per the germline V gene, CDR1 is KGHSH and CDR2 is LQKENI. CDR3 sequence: CASSPGVGELFF. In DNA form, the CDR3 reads TGTGCCAGCTCACCAGGGGTAGGAGAGCTGTTTTTT.

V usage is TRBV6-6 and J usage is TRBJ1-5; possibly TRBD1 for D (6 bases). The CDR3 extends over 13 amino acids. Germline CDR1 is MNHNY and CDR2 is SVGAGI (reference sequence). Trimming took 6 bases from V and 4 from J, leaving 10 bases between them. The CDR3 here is CASRPQGNQPQHF. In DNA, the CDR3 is TGTGCCAGCAGGCCCCAGGGGAATCAGCCCCAGCATTTT.

This CDR3 reads CSVEGDRGSNNEQFF. The CDR3 nucleotides are TGCAGCGTTGAGGGAGACAGGGGATCTAACAATGAGCAGTTCTTC. The chain links TRBV29-1 to TRBJ2-1, with 8 bases that match TRBD1. In germline, CDR1 is SQVTM, CDR2 ANQGSEA. V lost 3 bases to trimming and J lost 5 bases; unmatched junction nucleotides: 9. CDR3 length: 15 amino acids.

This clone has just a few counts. The CDR3 nucleotides are TGTGCCAGCACCCACCGCCGGGGGCAGAGCTATGGCTACACCTTC. Translation: CASTHRRGQSYGYTF. The chain is built from TRBV27 and TRBJ1-2, with TRBD1 as a possible D gene (6 bases). Germline CDR1 is MNHEY and CDR2 is SMNVEV (reference sequence). V shed 7 bases and J shed 4 bases, with 19 bases lying between them. The CDR3 length is 15 residues.

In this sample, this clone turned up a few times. The CDR3 region is CASSLDHVAGNEQFF. The CDR3 bases are TGTGCCAGCAGCTTAGATCATGTTGCGGGTAATGAGCAGTTCTTC. The chain recombines TRBV11-2 with TRBJ2-1; a weak D match, TRBD2 (5 bases). Per the germline V gene, CDR1 is SGHAT and CDR2 is FQNNGV. The CDR3 extends over 15 amino acids. V lost 0 bases and J 7 bases, leaving 13 bases between the germline ends.

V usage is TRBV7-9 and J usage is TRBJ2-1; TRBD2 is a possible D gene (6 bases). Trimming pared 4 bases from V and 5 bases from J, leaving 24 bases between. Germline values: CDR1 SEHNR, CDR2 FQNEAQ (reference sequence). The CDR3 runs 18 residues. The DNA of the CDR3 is TGTGCCAGCAGCTCCGTGGCCGGGCTTAGCCGGGAGAACAATGAGCAGTTCTTC. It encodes CASSSVAGLSRENNEQFF.